The 20 T cell receptor beta chains below were found in one sample sequenced in a study of blood T cell repertoires in COVID-19. Sequenced by immunoSEQ multiplex PCR; TCRdb stores in-frame clones only, minus some. The table includes more than 400,000 clones, roughly 87% detected once. Material for sequencing was PBMCs or T cells enriched from blood (not recorded which). The receptors derive from a woman under 30 who had recovered from COVID-19.

J is TRBJ1-3 and V is TRBV6-1; D is possibly TRBD1 (5 bases). Germline V gene lookup returns CDR1 MNHNS and CDR2 SASEGT. Trimming took off 3 bases at V and 4 bases at J, with 16 bases between the two ends. This CDR3 contains 16 residues. In nucleotides, the CDR3 is TGTGCCAGCAGTGACCCAGGGAGGGAAAACGGAAACACCATATATTTT. Its protein product is CASSDPGRENGNTIYF.

The rearrangement uses TRBV2 and TRBJ1-6; D ambiguous. The CDR3 is 12 amino acids. Trimming shortened V by 2 bases and J by 9 bases, and 5 bases separated the two germline ends. Per the germline V gene, CDR1 is SNHLY and CDR2 is FYNNEI. CDR3: CASSELRSPLHF. CDR3 nucleotides: TGTGCCAGCAGTGAACTCCGTTCACCCCTCCACTTT.

The chain uses TRBV11-2 and TRBJ2-5; D is unresolved. V shed 3 bases and J shed 2 bases, with 10 bases lying between them. Germline loops: CDR1 SGHAT, CDR2 FQNNGV. The CDR3 sequence is 14 residues long. The CDR3: CASSLSRLQETQYF. In DNA, the CDR3 is TGTGCCAGCAGCTTGTCGCGGTTACAAGAGACCCAGTACTTC.

The V gene is TRBV7-9, the J gene TRBJ1-1; 7 nucleotides line up with TRBD1. The CDR3 is 16 residues long. Germline V gives CDR1 SEHNR, CDR2 FQNEAQ (reference sequence). The V segment lost 5 bases and the J segment 4 bases; nucleotides outside the gene matches: 13. Here the CDR3 reads CASSRDRVKVRTEAFF. In nucleotides, the CDR3 is TGTGCCAGCAGCCGTGACAGGGTAAAGGTGCGCACTGAAGCTTTCTTT.

V is TRBV7-8 and J is TRBJ2-2, with 8 bases identical to TRBD1. Germline V gene sequence: CDR1 SGHVS, CDR2 FQNEAQ. V lost 5 bases to trimming and J lost 4 bases; unmatched junction nucleotides: 9. This CDR3 region has 16 residues. In nucleotides, the CDR3 is TGTGCCAGCAGCCCAGGAGACAGGGGATTCACCGGGGAGCTGTTTTTT. It translates to CASSPGDRGFTGELFF. Drawing the rest from reference TRBV7-8 and TRBJ2-2, the complete variable domain is GAGVSQSPRYKVAKRGQDVALRCDPISGHVSLFWYQQALGQGPEFLTYFQNEAQLDKSGLPSDRFFAERPEGSVSTLKIQRTQQEDSAVYLCASSPGDRGFTGELFFGEGSRLTVL.

This chain joins TRBV2 and TRBJ2-1; 14 bases are shared with TRBD2. Germline V gene data show CDR1 as SNHLY and CDR2 as FYNNEI. The CDR3 has 15 amino acids. Germline trimming cut 7 bases from V and 9 bases from J; bases unmatched to any gene: 8. The CDR3: CASTPGTSGGTEQFF. DNA for the CDR3: TGTGCCAGCACTCCGGGGACTAGCGGGGGAACTGAGCAGTTCTTC.

Concerning this clone itself: The sample carries other DNA sequences with the same CDR3. The J gene is TRBJ1-2, the V gene TRBV28, with D hard to call. V was cut by 6 bases and J by 5 bases, with 4 bases left in between. The germline gives CDR1 MDHEN, CDR2 SYDVKM. This CDR3 region has 10 residues. CDR3 protein: CASSRYGYTF. In nucleotides, the CDR3 is TGTGCCAGCAGCCGGTATGGCTACACCTTC.

The J gene is TRBJ2-3, the V gene TRBV28; 11 positions agree with TRBD1. Germline CDR1 and CDR2: MDHEN and SYDVKM. J was trimmed by 5 bases and V by 1 base; bases with no gene match: 5. The CDR3 totals 16 residues. CDR3 region: CASSLSGQGARDTQYF. As DNA, the CDR3 is TGTGCCAGCAGTTTATCTGGACAGGGGGCCCGAGATACGCAGTATTTT.

The V gene is TRBV7-2, the J gene TRBJ1-1; D possibly corresponds to TRBD1 (6 bases). The germline gives CDR1 SGHTA, CDR2 FQGNSA. The V gene lost 1 base and the J gene lost 3 bases, with 12 bases spanning the gap. The CDR3 sequence is 15 residues long. CDR3 coding DNA: TGTGCCAGCAGCTTAGTTGGGGGGGGCGACACTGAAGCTTTCTTT. This gives the protein CASSLVGGGDTEAFF.

The rearrangement links TRBV7-2 to TRBJ1-3, with TRBD1 identical over 8 bases. Per the germline V gene, CDR1 is SGHTA and CDR2 is FQGNSA. The CDR3 extends over 15 amino acids. V gave up 5 bases and J gave up 4 bases; unmatched junction bases: 7. The CDR3 region is CASSTQGAYGNTIYF. The CDR3 bases are TGTGCCAGCAGCACCCAGGGGGCATACGGAAACACCATATATTTT.

The J gene is TRBJ1-6, the V gene TRBV10-3; D possibly corresponds to TRBD1 (5 bases). Germline values: CDR1 ENHRY, CDR2 SYGVKD. There are 15 residues in the CDR3. Trimming removed 6 bases from V and 10 bases from J, with 19 bases in between. The CDR3 nucleotides read TGTGCCATCAGCTCCAGGGAGGGGAGTTTATCACCCCTCCACTTT. Translating gives CAISSREGSLSPLHF.

J is TRBJ1-6 and V is TRBV3-1 (or the pseudogene TRBV3-2), with a weak D call TRBD1 (6 bases). Trimming took 4 bases from V and 12 from J, leaving 13 bases between them. The V gene's germline CDR1 is LGHDT and CDR2 YNNKEL (reference sequence). The CDR3 contains 13 residues. The CDR3: CASSPTQGLPLHF. Written as DNA, the CDR3 is TGTGCCAGCAGCCCCACGCAGGGGCTACCCCTCCACTTT.

J is TRBJ1-2 and V is TRBV5-1; maybe TRBD1 (5 bases). V was cut by 4 bases and J by 4 bases, with 20 bases left in between. The CDR3 length is 16 residues. CDR1 is SGHRS, CDR2 YFSETQ, per germline. The CDR3 bases are TGCGCCAGCAGCCCGGAGGGACCCCATGGGGGCTATGGCTACACCTTC. Translating gives CASSPEGPHGGYGYTF.

The V call is TRBV21-1, the J call TRBJ1-3; the table assigns TRBD1, which was not confirmed against the DNA. TRBV21-1 is labeled a pseudogene. This CDR3 comprises 17 residues. CDR3 region: CASSGRGYPSSGNTIYF. The CDR3 DNA sequence: TGTGCCAGCAGCGGAAGGGGTTATCCGAGCTCTGGAAACACCATATATTTT.

The chain combines TRBV5-3 with TRBJ1-5; D uncertain. TRBV5-3 is an open reading frame whose function is uncertain. Trimming took off 1 base at V and 1 base at J, with 21 bases between the two ends. This CDR3 has 19 residues. For the CDR3, the DNA is TGTGCCAGAAGCTTGTTATTAGGCAGGTCCCCGATCAGCAATCAGCCCCAGCATTTT. It is translated as CARSLLLGRSPISNQPQHF.

This chain joins TRBV9 and TRBJ1-2; 7 bases map to TRBD1. The germline gives CDR1 SGDLS, CDR2 YYNGEE. The CDR3 consists of 13 residues. Trimming took 3 bases from V and 8 from J; bases not matched to a gene: 7. The DNA for the CDR3 is TGTGCCAGCAGCGAGACAGGGACTGGCGGCTACACCTTC. Protein sequence: CASSETGTGGYTF.

This chain uses TRBV6-4 with TRBJ1-5; D not resolved. Germline assignment: CDR1 MRHNA and CDR2 SNTAGT. V lost 5 bases and J 0 bases, leaving 17 bases between the germline ends. The CDR3 contains 17 residues. As DNA, the CDR3 is TGTGCCAGCAGTCCGAAAAAGCCTCGAGGTAGCAATCAGCCCCAGCATTTT. Translating gives CASSPKKPRGSNQPQHF.

The rearrangement links TRBV4-1 to TRBJ1-1; TRBD1 agrees at 8 bases. There are 15 residues in the CDR3. J lost 0 bases, V lost 3 bases, and 3 bases had no gene match. CDR1 is MGHRA, CDR2 YSYEKL, per germline. The CDR3 sequence is CASSHRQGMNTEAFF. Here the CDR3 DNA reads TGCGCCAGCAGCCATCGACAGGGGATGAACACTGAAGCTTTCTTT.

The CDR3 region is CASTRNEPYGYTF. Written as DNA, the CDR3 is TGTGCCAGTACCAGAAACGAACCCTATGGCTACACCTTC. The V and J genes are TRBV19 and TRBJ1-2; no clear D gene. V was pared by 7 bases and J by 4 bases, with 13 bases between. Germline loops: CDR1 LNHDA, CDR2 SQIVND (reference sequence). The CDR3 consists of 13 residues.

This clone was detected only once. V and J are TRBV6-5 and TRBJ1-3; D is unresolved. Trimming stripped 6 bases from V and 3 bases from J, with 15 bases between. This CDR3 is 15 amino acids long. Per the germline V gene, CDR1 is MNHEY and CDR2 is SVGAGI. The CDR3 DNA sequence: TGTGCCAGCAGCTCCGGAGGGCCGGTTGGAAACACCATATATTTT. It is translated as CASSSGGPVGNTIYF.